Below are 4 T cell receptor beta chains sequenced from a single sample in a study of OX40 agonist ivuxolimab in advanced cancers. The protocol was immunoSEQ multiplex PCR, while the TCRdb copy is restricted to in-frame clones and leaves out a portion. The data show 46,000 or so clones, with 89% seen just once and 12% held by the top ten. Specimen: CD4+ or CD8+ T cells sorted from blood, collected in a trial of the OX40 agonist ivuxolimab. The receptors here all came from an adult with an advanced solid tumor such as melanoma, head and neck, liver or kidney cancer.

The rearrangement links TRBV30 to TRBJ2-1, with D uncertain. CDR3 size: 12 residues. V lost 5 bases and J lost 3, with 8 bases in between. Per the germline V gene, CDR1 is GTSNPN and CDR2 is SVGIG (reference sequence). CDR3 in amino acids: CAWGQDYNEQFF. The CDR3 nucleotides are TGTGCCTGGGGCCAGGACTACAATGAGCAGTTCTTC.

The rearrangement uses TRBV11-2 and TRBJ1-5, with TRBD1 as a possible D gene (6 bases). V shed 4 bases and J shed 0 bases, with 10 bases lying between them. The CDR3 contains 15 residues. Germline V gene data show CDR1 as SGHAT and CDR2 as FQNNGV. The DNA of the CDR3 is TGTGCCAGCAGCTGGACAGCTTATAGCAATCAGCCCCAGCATTTT. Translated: CASSWTAYSNQPQHF. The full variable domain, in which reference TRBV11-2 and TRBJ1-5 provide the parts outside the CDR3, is EAGVAQSPRYKIIEKRQSVAFWCNPISGHATLYWYQQILGQGPKLLIQFQNNGVVDDSQLPKDRFSAERLKGVDSTLKIQPAKLEDSAVYLCASSWTAYSNQPQHFGDGTRLSIL.

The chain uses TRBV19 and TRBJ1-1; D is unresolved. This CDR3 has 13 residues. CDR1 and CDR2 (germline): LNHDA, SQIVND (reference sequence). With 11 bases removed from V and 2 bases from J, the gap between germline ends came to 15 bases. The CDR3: CASVALRNTEAFF. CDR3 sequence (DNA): TGTGCCTCCGTTGCGCTCAGAAACACTGAAGCTTTCTTT. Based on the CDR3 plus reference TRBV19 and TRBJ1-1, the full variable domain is DGGITQSPKYLFRKEGQNVTLSCEQNLNHDAMYWYRQDPGQGLRLIYYSQIVNDFQKGDIAEGYSVSREKKESFPLTVTSAQKNPTAFYLCASVALRNTEAFFGQGTRLTVV.

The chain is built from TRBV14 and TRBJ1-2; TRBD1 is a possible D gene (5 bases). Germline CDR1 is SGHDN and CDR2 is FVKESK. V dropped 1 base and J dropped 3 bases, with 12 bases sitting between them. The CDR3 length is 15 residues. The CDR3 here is CASSQVGWGDYGYTF. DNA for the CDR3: TGTGCCAGCAGCCAAGTCGGTTGGGGGGACTATGGCTACACCTTC.